These 25 T cell receptor beta chains share one sample of origin, sequenced in a study of blood T cell repertoires in COVID-19. This table comes from immunoSEQ multiplex PCR, and its TCRdb copy is limited to in-frame clones, with some not included. The repertoire has 150,000 to 200,000 clones, 70% to 90% of them found once; the top ten carry approximately 0.8%. Sequencing input: PBMCs or T cells enriched from blood (not recorded which). The receptors were gathered from a woman aged 18 to 35 who had recovered from COVID-19.

The chain has TRBV7-9 and TRBJ1-5; 8 nucleotides line up with TRBD1. Trimming cost V 4 bases and J 3 bases; bases outside gene matches: 5. This CDR3 is built from 15 residues. CDR1 is SEHNR and CDR2 is FQNEAQ in the germline V gene (reference sequence). The CDR3: CASSSIQGDNQPQHF. The CDR3 DNA reads as TGTGCCAGCAGCTCTATACAGGGGGACAATCAGCCCCAGCATTTT. Using reference TRBV7-9 and TRBJ1-5 for the parts outside the CDR3, the full variable domain is DTGVSQNPRHKITKRGQNVTFRCDPISEHNRLYWYRQTLGQGPEFLTYFQNEAQLEKSRLLSDRFSAERPKGSFSTLEIQRTEQGDSAMYLCASSSIQGDNQPQHFGDGTRLSIL.

This chain connects TRBV5-6 to TRBJ2-1; 9 bases align to TRBD1. Germline V gene sequence: CDR1 SGHDT, CDR2 YYEEEE. V lost 0 bases, J lost 8 bases, and 9 bases stayed unmatched. CDR3 length equals 16 residues. CDR3 residues: CASSLDSGTGIDEQFF. The CDR3 DNA reads TGTGCCAGCAGCTTGGACAGCGGGACAGGGATCGATGAGCAGTTCTTC.

The gene calls are TRBV6-1 and TRBJ2-7, with 7 bases that match TRBD1. CDR3 length: 14 amino acids. Trimming at V came to 3 bases and at J to 3 bases, leaving 5 bases not matched to a gene. Germline V lookup: CDR1 MNHNS, CDR2 SASEGT. For the CDR3, the DNA is TGTGCCAGCAGTGAGGGACAGTCGTTCTACGAGCAGTACTTC. This sequence encodes CASSEGQSFYEQYF.

The genes are TRBV28 and TRBJ2-7; D call uncertain. V dropped 5 bases and J dropped 4 bases, with 9 bases sitting between them. This CDR3 is built from 12 residues. Germline-derived CDR1 and CDR2 are MDHEN and SYDVKM. The DNA for the CDR3 is TGTGCCAGCAGTCGCACTCCGTACGAGCAGTACTTC. It yields the protein CASSRTPYEQYF.

Details on this clone: A junction end diverges from the germline sequence, so it may reflect a read error. The chain links TRBV7-9 to TRBJ2-3; 8 bases match TRBD2. CDR1 and CDR2 (germline): SEHNR, FQNEAQ (reference sequence). CDR3 length: 11 residues. Here the CDR3 reads CASSLGREDAF. As DNA, the CDR3 is TGTGCCAGCAGCTTAGGGCGGGAGGATGCGTTT.

V gene TRBV7-9 combines with J gene TRBJ1-5; 8 bases are a match to TRBD1. The CDR3 spans 15 residues. In germline, CDR1 is SEHNR, CDR2 FQNEAQ (reference sequence). The V and J ends lost 0 bases and 5 bases, in that order; junction bases with no gene match: 3. The CDR3 DNA sequence: TGTGCCAGCAGCTTAGCGGGACAGGCTGATCAGCCCCAGCATTTT. Translation gives CASSLAGQADQPQHF.

V is TRBV4-1 and J is TRBJ1-2; D is possibly TRBD1 (5 bases). The germline CDR1 and CDR2 sequences are MGHRA and YSYEKL. The CDR3 sequence is 15 residues long. Trimming left V 2 bases short and J 7 bases short, with 17 bases between. Here the CDR3 reads CASSQRSRGRSGYTF. DNA of the CDR3: TGCGCCAGCAGCCAAAGGTCTCGGGGGAGAAGTGGCTACACCTTC.

This chain joins TRBV4-1 and TRBJ2-7; 14 nucleotides line up with TRBD2. V lost 2 bases, J lost 6 bases, and 3 bases stayed unmatched. This CDR3 comprises 15 residues. CDR1 is MGHRA, CDR2 YSYEKL, per germline. CDR3 sequence (DNA): TGCGCCAGCAGCCAAAGACTAGCGGGAGGGTCCGAGCAGTACTTC. Its translation is CASSQRLAGGSEQYF.

A single count supports this clone. The chain combines TRBV9 with TRBJ2-1; a possible D gene is TRBD1 (5 bases). The germline gives CDR1 SGDLS, CDR2 YYNGEE. V gave up 4 bases and J gave up 3 bases, with 17 bases separating them. This CDR3 contains 16 residues. The CDR3 here is CASSPFGGAHYNEQFF. In DNA form, the CDR3 reads TGTGCCAGCAGCCCCTTCGGTGGGGCGCACTACAATGAGCAGTTCTTC.

The V gene is TRBV5-1, the J gene TRBJ1-2, with D possibly matching TRBD1 (5 bases). The CDR3 totals 14 residues. The germline V and J ends were trimmed by 4 bases and 0 bases, with 10 bases remaining between them. Per germline, CDR1 SGHRS and CDR2 YFSETQ. Here the CDR3 reads CASSHDSPNYGYTF. The CDR3 bases are TGCGCCAGCAGCCACGACAGCCCTAACTATGGCTACACCTTC.

The rearrangement links TRBV23-1 to TRBJ2-5; D possibly corresponds to TRBD2 (5 bases). TRBV23-1 is marked as an open reading frame, function uncertain. The CDR3 sequence is 16 residues long. V shed 1 base and J shed 5 bases, with 17 bases lying between them. The CDR3 protein is CASSQLGWEPRETQYF. The CDR3, as DNA: TGCGCCAGCAGTCAATTGGGGTGGGAGCCCCGTGAGACCCAGTACTTC.

The genes are TRBV6-5 and TRBJ1-5, with 7 bases fitting TRBD1. Germline V CDR1 and CDR2: MNHEY, SVGAGI. The trim removed 7 bases at V and 4 bases at J, leaving 4 bases unmatched. The CDR3 runs 13 residues. Here the CDR3 DNA reads TGTGCCAGCATTCGACAGGGAAATCAGCCCCAGCATTTT. Its translation: CASIRQGNQPQHF.

CDR3 DNA: TGTGCCAGCAGTGAGGGCGTCTCCAGCAACAATCAGCCCCAGCATTTT. As protein: CASSEGVSSNNQPQHF. The V and J genes are TRBV2 and TRBJ1-5, with D uncertain. CDR1 is SNHLY, CDR2 FYNNEI, per germline. Trimming left V 3 bases short and J 3 bases short, with 15 bases between. The CDR3 spans 16 residues.

The chain carries TRBV28 and TRBJ1-2, with D possibly TRBD1 on 6 matching bases. This CDR3 has 12 amino acids. CDR1 MDHEN and CDR2 SYDVKM come from the germline V gene. V shed 6 bases and J shed 5 bases, with 10 bases lying between them. CDR3 protein: CASRSGDYGYTF. The CDR3 nucleotides are TGTGCCAGCAGATCAGGGGATTATGGCTACACCTTC.

This clone showed up just once. CDR3: CASSPGQIYEQYF. The CDR3 DNA reads TGTGCCAGCAGCCCGGGACAGATCTACGAGCAGTACTTC. The gene calls are TRBV11-2 and TRBJ2-7, with TRBD1 identical over 7 bases. The germline V gene has CDR1 SGHAT and CDR2 FQNNGV. The CDR3 is 13 residues long. The ends lost 5 bases at V and 3 bases at J; junction bases unmatched: 4.

This clone was seen just once. The genes are TRBV7-9 and TRBJ2-7; 8 positions agree with TRBD2. CDR3 length: 15 amino acids. The V and J ends lost 5 bases and 6 bases, in that order; junction bases with no gene match: 12. CDR1 SEHNR and CDR2 FQNEAQ come from the germline V gene (reference sequence). This CDR3 reads CASSAQSGGGVEQYF. The CDR3 DNA is TGTGCCAGCAGCGCCCAATCCGGGGGGGGCGTCGAGCAGTACTTC.

J is TRBJ2-3 and V is TRBV9; 9 nucleotides match TRBD2. V lost 0 bases, J lost 2 bases, and 1 base stayed unmatched. The CDR3 runs 15 residues. Germline V CDR1 and CDR2: SGDLS, YYNGEE. The CDR3 reads CASSVGGRVTDTQYF. The CDR3 DNA reads as TGTGCCAGCAGCGTAGGCGGGAGGGTCACAGATACGCAGTATTTT.

This clone appeared once. The rearrangement uses TRBV3-1 (or the pseudogene TRBV3-2) and TRBJ1-1; the D gene is possibly TRBD1 (6 bases). The CDR3 contains 15 residues. V was trimmed by 1 base and J by 6 bases, leaving 15 bases between them. Germline CDR1 LGHDT, CDR2 YNNKEL (reference sequence). CDR3 residues: CASSQGAGEGAEAFF. The DNA for the CDR3 is TGTGCCAGCAGCCAAGGGGCAGGGGAGGGGGCTGAAGCTTTCTTT.

This clone was detected once. This CDR3 is CASSYQAGEGYNEQFF. The CDR3, as DNA: TGTGCCAGCAGTTACCAAGCGGGAGAAGGGTACAATGAGCAGTTCTTC. V is TRBV6-2 or TRBV6-3 and J is TRBJ2-1; 8 nucleotides align to TRBD2. With 2 bases clipped from V and 4 bases from J, the junction kept 7 bases outside the gene matches. Per germline, CDR1 MNHEY and CDR2 SVGEGT. The CDR3 contains 16 residues.

The chain links TRBV29-1 to TRBJ1-1; 7 bases are shared with TRBD1. CDR3 length equals 13 residues. The V segment lost 1 base and the J segment 6 bases; nucleotides outside the gene matches: 5. CDR1 SQVTM and CDR2 ANQGSEA come from the germline V gene. In DNA, the CDR3 is TGCAGCGTTGAAGGCCAAGGGACAGCTGAAGCTTTCTTT. It translates to CSVEGQGTAEAFF.

The J gene is TRBJ2-7, the V gene TRBV5-6; TRBD1 is a possible D gene (6 bases). Germline CDR1 SGHDT, CDR2 YYEEEE. The length of the CDR3 is 12 residues. Trimming pared 3 bases from V and 9 bases from J, leaving 13 bases between. Written as DNA, the CDR3 is TGTGCCAGCAGCTGGGCCCAGGGGTGGCAGTACTTC. This gives the protein CASSWAQGWQYF.

The chain combines TRBV10-3 with TRBJ1-2, with D hard to call. Germline-derived CDR1 and CDR2 are ENHRY and SYGVKD. V was clipped by 0 bases and J by 2 bases, with 7 bases between them. This CDR3 has 14 amino acids. CDR3 in DNA: TGTGCCATCAGTGAGTCCGCAGTAAACTATGGCTACACCTTC. Its translation is CAISESAVNYGYTF.

The CDR3, as DNA: TGTGCCAGGGAGGGGACAGGGGGAAAAGATGAAAAACTGTTTTTT. This codes for CAREGTGGKDEKLFF. V and J are TRBV7-3 and TRBJ1-4, with 11 nucleotides matching TRBD1. Germline V gene sequence: CDR1 SGHTA, CDR2 FQGTGA. The CDR3 spans 15 residues. The junction had 9 bases not matched to a gene; V was cut back by 9 bases and J by 6 bases.

The chain is built from TRBV5-1 and TRBJ2-7; TRBD2 agrees at 13 bases. The CDR3 has 19 residues. V lost 3 bases and J lost 5; bases outside the gene matches: 17. Looked up from germline, CDR1 is SGHRS and CDR2 is YFSETQ. The CDR3 region has the DNA TGCGCCAGCAGCTCCCTCGGATGGCGGACTAGCGGGAGTACCGACGAGCAGTACTTC. It codes for CASSSLGWRTSGSTDEQYF.

The V gene is TRBV11-2, the J gene TRBJ1-3; possible D gene TRBD1, 6 bases. This CDR3 is built from 16 residues. V was trimmed by 5 bases and J by 0 bases, leaving 14 bases between them. Germline V lookup: CDR1 SGHAT, CDR2 FQNNGV. In DNA, the CDR3 is TGTGCCAGCAGCGAGCGGGGGCCTAACTCTGGAAACACCATATATTTT. This translates into CASSERGPNSGNTIYF. The entire variable domain, with the rest obtained from reference TRBV11-2 and TRBJ1-3, is as follows: EAGVAQSPRYKIIEKRQSVAFWCNPISGHATLYWYQQILGQGPKLLIQFQNNGVVDDSQLPKDRFSAERLKGVDSTLKIQPAKLEDSAVYLCASSERGPNSGNTIYFGEGSWLTVV.